Following are 13 T cell receptor beta chains from one sample sequenced in a study of blood T cells in healthy people across ages. Through a sample-barcoded 5' primer and a J-beta primer mix, a second PCR was run for about 6 to 12 cycles. TCRdb reanalysed the 5' RACE reads using MiXCR and keeps one entry per CDR3 protein. The sample includes around 690,000 distinct CDR3 sequences, 58% of them seen just once. Sequencing was performed on blood. The receptors derive from a man in his 60s in good health.

The chain recombines TRBV3-1 with TRBJ1-6, with unresolved D. The CDR3 extends over 18 amino acids. Germline V lookup: CDR1 LGHDT, CDR2 YNNKEL (reference sequence). The V and J ends lost 0 bases and 8 bases respectively, with 20 bases between them. The CDR3 nucleotides read TGTGCCAGCAGCCAAGATTTGCTCGCAGGCCGTATCGATTCACCCCTCCACTTT. This codes for CASSQDLLAGRIDSPLHF.

This clonotype was counted many times. The J gene is TRBJ2-1, the V gene TRBV7-9; D possibly uses TRBD1 or TRBD2 (5 bases each). From germline, CDR1 is SEHNR and CDR2 FQNEAQ (reference sequence). The CDR3 runs 12 residues. Trimming left V 7 bases short and J 5 bases short, with 9 bases between. CDR3 amino acids: CASKGDHNEQFF. In DNA form, the CDR3 reads TGTGCCAGCAAAGGGGACCACAATGAGCAGTTCTTC.

This clonotype came up a few times. The rearrangement joins TRBV4-1 to TRBJ2-1; D not resolved. The CDR3 spans 15 residues. Germline V gives CDR1 MGHRA, CDR2 YSYEKL. Trimming pared 0 bases from V and 0 bases from J, leaving 6 bases between. The CDR3 region is CASSQDSDSYNEQFF. CDR3 sequence (DNA): TGCGCCAGCAGCCAAGATTCGGACTCCTACAATGAGCAGTTCTTC.

This chain joins TRBV7-2 and TRBJ2-1; D possibly corresponds to TRBD1 (6 bases). Trimming removed 5 bases from V and 8 bases from J, with 13 bases in between. CDR1 SGHTA and CDR2 FQGNSA come from the germline V gene. The CDR3 covers 13 residues. The CDR3 loop reads CASSNRVLDEQFF. The CDR3 nucleotides read TGTGCCAGCAGCAACAGGGTTCTCGATGAGCAGTTCTTC.

This rearrangement joins TRBV18 to TRBJ1-2; unclear D gene. CDR3 length: 14 amino acids. Trimming stripped 2 bases from V and 0 bases from J, with 7 bases between. CDR1 KGHSH and CDR2 LQKENI come from the germline V gene. The CDR3 DNA follows: TGTGCCAGCTCACCATCGGCGGCTAACTATGGCTACACCTTC. As protein: CASSPSAANYGYTF.

V usage is TRBV20-1 and J usage is TRBJ2-1; D is unresolved. The V and J ends lost 3 bases and 8 bases respectively, with 8 bases between them. The CDR3 runs 11 residues. The germline V gene encodes CDR1 DFQATT and CDR2 SNEGSKA (reference sequence). This CDR3 is CSARPTDEQFF. In DNA form, the CDR3 reads TGCAGTGCTAGGCCGACCGATGAGCAGTTCTTC.

V and J are TRBV5-1 and TRBJ1-2; 8 bases fit TRBD1. The ends lost 2 bases at V and 2 bases at J; junction bases unmatched: 5. This CDR3 is built from 15 residues. CDR1 SGHRS and CDR2 YFSETQ come from the germline V gene. The CDR3 DNA reads as TGCGCCAGCAGCTTCCCTGACAGGGGAAACTATGGCTACACCTTC. Protein: CASSFPDRGNYGYTF.

J is TRBJ2-5 and V is TRBV28, with a tentative D call TRBD2 (5 bases). The J call is in doubt because the DNA end fits TRBJ2-1 better. Germline assignment: CDR1 MDHEN and CDR2 SYDVKM. CDR3 length: 13 residues. The CDR3 protein is CASSLSSRETQFF. CDR3 DNA sequence: TGTGCCAGCAGTTTGTCTAGCAGAGAGACCCAGTTCTTC.

V gene TRBV7-2 combines with J gene TRBJ2-1; no clear D gene. Germline-derived CDR1 and CDR2 are SGHTA and FQGNSA. V lost 0 bases and J lost 5, with 17 bases in between. CDR3 size: 17 residues. CDR3 sequence reads: CASSLAKTANPNNEQFF. CDR3 coding DNA: TGTGCCAGCAGCTTAGCGAAAACCGCCAACCCCAACAATGAGCAGTTCTTC.

The chain carries TRBV4-2 and TRBJ2-7; TRBD2 matches at 7 bases. This CDR3 region has 14 residues. With 8 bases clipped from V and 0 bases from J, the junction kept 7 bases outside the gene matches. Germline CDR1 LGHNA, CDR2 YNFKEQ. The CDR3 is CASSGTTNSYEQYF. In DNA form, the CDR3 reads TGTGCCAGCTCCGGGACTACCAACTCCTACGAGCAGTACTTC.

This sequence joins TRBV28 and TRBJ2-5, with a weak D call TRBD1 (5 bases). Judging by the DNA end, TRBJ2-7 fits better; the J call may be wrong. The CDR3 contains 13 residues. Per germline, CDR1 MDHEN and CDR2 SYDVKM. The CDR3 region has the DNA TGTGCCAGCAGGTTGAAAGGGGAACTCGAGCAGTACTTC. It encodes CASRLKGELEQYF.

This clonotype occurred a few times. The genes are TRBV9 and TRBJ2-1; D may correspond to TRBD1 or TRBD2 (6 bases each). V was pared by 4 bases and J by 0 bases, with 11 bases between. Per the germline V gene, CDR1 is SGDLS and CDR2 is YYNGEE. The CDR3 is 15 amino acids. The CDR3 coding sequence is TGTGCCAGCAGCCCCGGGGGCTTCTCCTACAATGAGCAGTTCTTC. It translates to CASSPGGFSYNEQFF. Supplemented by reference TRBV9 and TRBJ2-1, the full variable domain reads DSGVTQTPKHLITATGQRVTLRCSPRSGDLSVYWYQQSLDQGLQFLIQYYNGEERAKGNILERFSAQQFPDLHSELNLSSLELGDSALYFCASSPGGFSYNEQFFGPGTRLTVL.

The sample holds one count of this clonotype. J is TRBJ2-1 and V is TRBV5-8, with 7 bases fitting TRBD1. Trimming removed 4 bases from V and 5 bases from J; junction bases left unmatched: 6. CDR3 length equals 14 residues. Germline CDR1 SGHTS, CDR2 YDEGEE. CDR3: CASSPGTADNEQFF. The CDR3 nucleotides are TGTGCCAGCAGCCCCGGGACAGCAGACAATGAGCAGTTCTTC.